The 28 T cell receptor beta chains below were found in one sample sequenced in a study of shared clonotypes between healthy human individuals. Profiling relied on immunoSEQ multiplex PCR, and the TCRdb table lists in-frame clones only, not all of them. The sample comprises 450,000 to 650,000 clones, around three quarters of which are singletons, and around 13% rests with the top ten. The sample taken for sequencing was PBMCs. The receptors here all came from a woman in her thirties or forties in good health. Some clones in this sample may be carry-over from other donors' samples.

With regard to this clone: A read error may be the cause here, since a much bigger clone is one base away. Other DNA sequences of this sample code for an identical CDR3. The chain carries TRBV29-1 and TRBJ2-3, with unresolved D. From germline, CDR1 is SQVTM and CDR2 ANQGSEA. The CDR3 has 12 residues. For the CDR3, the DNA is TGCAGTGTTGACACTAGCACAGATACGCAGTATTTT. Its protein product is CSVDTSTDTQYF.

Written as DNA, the CDR3 is TGTGCCTGGAGAGCCATCGGACAGTTCTACAATGAGCAGTTCTTC. This codes for CAWRAIGQFYNEQFF. The rearrangement links TRBV30 to TRBJ2-1, with D possibly matching TRBD1 (6 bases). Trimming removed 3 bases from V and 3 bases from J, with 15 bases in between. Germline CDR1 and CDR2: GTSNPN and SVGIG (reference sequence). The CDR3 has 15 residues.

This rearrangement joins TRBV15 to TRBJ2-7; 8 positions match TRBD2. The CDR3 covers 16 residues. Unmatched junction bases numbered 11, after V lost 5 bases and J lost 2 bases. Germline lookup yields CDR1 LNHNV and CDR2 YYDKDF (reference sequence). The CDR3 DNA is TGTGCCACCAGCCGCGGGCCGGGACTAGGCACCTACGAGCAGTACTTC. This translates into CATSRGPGLGTYEQYF.

The chain employs TRBV5-8 and TRBJ1-1, with 8 bases matching TRBD1. V lost 4 bases to trimming and J lost 0 bases; unmatched junction nucleotides: 8. The CDR3 consists of 16 residues. Germline CDR1 SGHTS, CDR2 YDEGEE. CDR3 bases: TGTGCCAGCAGCGACGACAGGGGCGGACTGAACACTGAAGCTTTCTTT. This gives the protein CASSDDRGGLNTEAFF.

The chain joins TRBV4-3 to TRBJ2-7, with a possible D match to TRBD2 (5 bases). The CDR3 has 14 residues. The V gene lost 2 bases and the J gene lost 2 bases, with 10 bases spanning the gap. The germline V gene encodes CDR1 LGHNA and CDR2 YSLEER. The CDR3 DNA sequence: TGCGCCAGCAGCCAATTCCTCGGGGCCTACGAGCAGTACTTC. Its protein is CASSQFLGAYEQYF.

A single count supports this clone. J is TRBJ2-4 and V is TRBV11-2, with D maybe TRBD1 (5 bases). V lost 6 bases to trimming and J lost 1 base, with 10 bases between them. The CDR3 runs to 14 residues. Germline V gene sequence: CDR1 SGHAT, CDR2 FQNNGV. CDR3 amino acids: CASRPGQAKNIQYF. CDR3 sequence (DNA): TGTGCCAGCAGACCAGGGCAGGCCAAAAACATTCAGTACTTC.

The V and J genes are TRBV6-1 and TRBJ2-5; 14 bases fit TRBD2. The CDR3 covers 15 residues. V lost 5 bases, J lost 5 bases, and 4 bases stayed unmatched. Looked up from germline, CDR1 is MNHNS and CDR2 is SASEGT. The CDR3 spells CASSRLAGGWETQYF. The CDR3 DNA reads as TGTGCCAGCAGTCGACTAGCGGGAGGGTGGGAGACCCAGTACTTC.

The chain combines TRBV7-6 with TRBJ1-3; D is possibly TRBD1 (5 bases). The V gene's germline CDR1 is SGHVS and CDR2 FNYEAQ. V lost 1 base and J lost 1, with 11 bases in between. CDR3 length equals 16 residues. CDR3 region: CASSLEGLGSGNTIYF. As DNA, the CDR3 is TGTGCCAGCAGCTTAGAGGGACTAGGGTCTGGAAACACCATATATTTT.

This clone was found many times. This chain connects TRBV5-1 to TRBJ1-2; TRBD1 matches 7 bases. Trimming at V came to 5 bases and at J to 4 bases, leaving 11 bases not matched to a gene. This CDR3 has 15 residues. Germline CDR1 and CDR2: SGHRS and YFSETQ. The CDR3 DNA reads as TGCGCCAGCAGTCCCACAGGGGACACGGCCTATGGCTACACCTTC. Translation: CASSPTGDTAYGYTF.

This sequence joins TRBV11-2 and TRBJ2-1, with 11 bases aligning to TRBD2. The V gene end was trimmed by 2 bases and the J gene end by 6 bases; junction bases not matched to a gene: 6. The CDR3 is made up of 16 amino acids. CDR1 and CDR2 (germline): SGHAT, FQNNGV. The chain's CDR3 is CASSLLAGGIPNEQFF. The CDR3 nucleotides are TGTGCCAGCAGCTTACTAGCGGGAGGCATTCCCAATGAGCAGTTCTTC.

This rearrangement joins TRBV27 to TRBJ2-2; maybe TRBD2 (6 bases). Germline CDR1 and CDR2: MNHEY and SMNVEV (reference sequence). CDR3 length equals 19 residues. Trimming cost V 1 base and J 4 bases, with 22 bases left between them. DNA for the CDR3: TGTGCCAGCAGTTTATTAGTCAGAAGGTCCGCGCGGGGCACCGGGGAGCTGTTTTTT. Its translation is CASSLLVRRSARGTGELFF.

V usage is TRBV2 and J usage is TRBJ2-1, with D perhaps TRBD1 (6 bases). The CDR3 covers 15 residues. V lost 2 bases and J lost 3, with 11 bases in between. Germline V CDR1 and CDR2: SNHLY, FYNNEI. The CDR3 protein is CASSEITGYYNEQFF. The CDR3 nucleotides are TGTGCCAGCAGTGAAATAACAGGGTACTACAATGAGCAGTTCTTC.

The V call is TRBV19, the J call TRBJ2-7; 8 bases align to TRBD1. CDR1 and CDR2 (germline): LNHDA, SQIVND (reference sequence). The CDR3 length is 14 residues. V was pared by 6 bases and J by 0 bases, with 4 bases of the junction left unmatched. The chain's CDR3 is CASSPGQVSYEQYF. CDR3 bases: TGTGCCAGTAGCCCGGGACAGGTCTCCTACGAGCAGTACTTC.

This clone came up a few times. Distinct nucleotide sequences in the sample also encode this CDR3. The chain employs TRBV30 and TRBJ2-7; the D is unclear. The V end was cut by 3 bases, the J end by 0 bases, with 3 bases between. Germline V gene lookup returns CDR1 GTSNPN and CDR2 SVGIG (reference sequence). The CDR3 has 11 amino acids. CDR3 sequence: CAWRSSYEQYF. The CDR3 nucleotides are TGTGCCTGGAGATCCTCCTACGAGCAGTACTTC.

Only one count was recorded for this clone. The chain recombines TRBV7-2 with TRBJ2-1, with 7 bases fitting TRBD2. V lost 3 bases and J lost 6; bases outside the gene matches: 14. This CDR3 spans 17 amino acids. From germline, CDR1 is SGHTA and CDR2 FQGNSA. The CDR3 is CASSFRISGRAINEQFF. The DNA of the CDR3 is TGTGCCAGCAGCTTTCGAATCAGTGGGAGGGCCATCAATGAGCAGTTCTTC.

V gene TRBV9 combines with J gene TRBJ1-2, with D possibly TRBD1 on 5 matching bases. CDR1 is SGDLS, CDR2 YYNGEE, per germline. The CDR3 contains 15 residues. V lost 4 bases and J lost 5, with 18 bases in between. The CDR3 loop reads CASSPQTDYYYGYTF. CDR3 bases: TGTGCCAGCAGCCCCCAGACAGACTACTATTATGGCTACACCTTC.

The V call is TRBV7-9, the J call TRBJ2-5, with D possibly being TRBD1 (8 bases). Germline CDR1 reads SEHNR; CDR2 reads FQNEAQ (reference sequence). The CDR3 loop spans 15 amino acids. Trimming removed 5 bases at V and 4 bases at J, with 17 bases between. CDR3 DNA: TGTGCCAGCAGCGGACAGGGAGGGGAGACAGAGACCCAGTACTTC. This gives the protein CASSGQGGETETQYF.

This rearrangement joins TRBV5-5 to TRBJ1-3, with 7 bases fitting TRBD1. The junction had 7 bases not matched to a gene; V was cut back by 4 bases and J by 0 bases. This CDR3 is 16 amino acids long. Germline V gene sequence: CDR1 SGHKS, CDR2 YYEKEE (reference sequence). CDR3 in DNA: TGTGCCAGCAGCAAGGGACAGCGGAGCTCTGGAAACACCATATATTTT. Its translation is CASSKGQRSSGNTIYF.

The table lists this clone with many counts. Within the sample, other DNA sequences also encode this same CDR3. The chain uses TRBV7-8 and TRBJ2-4; 8 bases fit TRBD2. This CDR3 comprises 17 residues. Germline V gene sequence: CDR1 SGHVS, CDR2 FQNEAQ. V dropped 1 base and J dropped 8; count of bases not matched to a gene: 13. The CDR3 here is CASSLEGAGASWDIQYF. For the CDR3, the DNA is TGTGCCAGCAGCTTAGAAGGAGCGGGGGCCTCTTGGGACATTCAGTACTTC.

The CDR3 DNA follows: TGTGCCAGCAGCCCGCAGGGACGAGGCTATGGCTACACCTTC. It translates to CASSPQGRGYGYTF. The V and J genes are TRBV5-6 and TRBJ1-2; maybe TRBD1 (5 bases). This CDR3 has 14 residues. Germline V lookup: CDR1 SGHDT, CDR2 YYEEEE. Trimming took 4 bases from V and 4 from J, leaving 14 bases between them.

The V call is TRBV7-3, the J call TRBJ2-7; TRBD2 matches at 8 bases. This CDR3 is built from 17 residues. Unmatched junction bases numbered 14, after V lost 0 bases and J lost 7 bases. Germline V gene data show CDR1 as SGHTA and CDR2 as FQGTGA. The CDR3 loop reads CASSLTGPLAGPLEQYF. The CDR3 DNA is TGTGCCAGCAGCTTAACAGGTCCCCTAGCGGGCCCTTTGGAGCAGTACTTC.

As DNA, the CDR3 is TGTGCCAGCAGCCCCCCGGGTGCGCTTGAGCAGTACTTC. Its protein is CASSPPGALEQYF. The J gene is TRBJ2-7, the V gene TRBV11-3, with D unclear. The V gene lost 5 bases and the J gene lost 7 bases, with 15 bases spanning the gap. From germline, CDR1 is SGHNT and CDR2 YENEEA. The CDR3 has 13 amino acids.

CDR3 nucleotides: TGTGCCATCAGTCAGGAAAACTATGGCTACACCTTC. It encodes CAISQENYGYTF. This chain joins TRBV10-3 and TRBJ1-2; D gene ambiguous. This CDR3 contains 12 residues. Trimming removed 5 bases at V and 2 bases at J, with 6 bases between. Germline CDR1 and CDR2: ENHRY and SYGVKD.

The J gene is TRBJ2-2, the V gene TRBV4-3, with TRBD2 identical over 9 bases. CDR3 length: 16 amino acids. Germline V gene data show CDR1 as LGHNA and CDR2 as YSLEER. The J segment lost 3 bases and the V segment lost 1 base, leaving 3 bases of the junction unmatched. In nucleotides, the CDR3 is TGCGCCAGCAGCCAAGGACTAGCGGAGGACACCGGGGAGCTGTTTTTT. As protein: CASSQGLAEDTGELFF.

The chain uses TRBV7-6 and TRBJ2-1; 9 bases line up with TRBD1. The V gene end was trimmed by 7 bases and the J gene end by 9 bases; junction bases not matched to a gene: 10. Germline values: CDR1 SGHVS, CDR2 FNYEAQ. The CDR3 loop spans 14 amino acids. CDR3 in DNA: TGTGCCAGCACCTACAGGACAGGGGACGGTGAGCAGTTCTTC. This codes for CASTYRTGDGEQFF.

The chain links TRBV18 to TRBJ1-2; D remains unclear. Trimming cost V 6 bases and J 3 bases, with 11 bases left between them. Germline CDR1 is KGHSH and CDR2 is LQKENI. The CDR3 spans 13 residues. In DNA, the CDR3 is TGTGCCAGCTCCTTGAGCGGGGACTATGGCTACACCTTC. Its protein is CASSLSGDYGYTF.

This rearrangement joins TRBV28 to TRBJ2-5; D is unresolved. Per the germline V gene, CDR1 is MDHEN and CDR2 is SYDVKM. CDR3 length: 15 amino acids. Trimming removed 4 bases at V and 5 bases at J, with 17 bases between. CDR3 sequence reads: CASSSPPGQAETQYF. Written as DNA, the CDR3 is TGTGCCAGCAGTTCGCCTCCCGGGCAAGCGGAGACCCAGTACTTC.

The chain carries TRBV7-9 and TRBJ2-1, with D perhaps TRBD2 (6 bases). The CDR3 length is 16 residues. Germline values: CDR1 SEHNR, CDR2 FQNEAQ (reference sequence). V lost 5 bases and J lost 5, with 19 bases in between. CDR3 amino acids: CASSALNRRGDNEQFF. CDR3 coding DNA: TGTGCCAGCAGCGCCCTTAACAGGAGGGGTGACAATGAGCAGTTCTTC.